These 30 T cell receptor beta chains originate from one sample sequenced in a study of shared clonotypes between healthy human individuals. Produced via immunoSEQ multiplex PCR; TCRdb's table is partial and in-frame only. The sample includes over 700,000 clones, roughly two thirds of them seen just once. What was sequenced was memory CD4+ T cells sorted from blood. Subset noted: CD45RA-negative fraction. The receptors were sampled from a woman younger than 45 in good health.

This clone turned up a few times. V is TRBV27 and J is TRBJ2-2; 9 bases line up with TRBD1. There are 15 residues in the CDR3. V gave up 5 bases and J gave up 7 bases; unmatched junction bases: 8. Germline-derived CDR1 and CDR2 are MNHEY and SMNVEV (reference sequence). The CDR3 sequence is CASSPRTGVSGELFF. The CDR3 DNA reads as TGTGCCAGCAGTCCACGGACAGGGGTCAGCGGGGAGCTGTTTTTT.

CDR3 loop: CASSLGQGPNEQFF. CDR3 in DNA: TGCGCCAGCAGCTTGGGACAGGGACCCAATGAGCAGTTCTTC. The chain employs TRBV5-1 and TRBJ2-1; 7 positions match TRBD1. CDR3 length: 14 amino acids. The V gene end was trimmed by 0 bases and the J gene end by 6 bases; junction bases not matched to a gene: 3. CDR1 SGHRS and CDR2 YFSETQ come from the germline V gene.

This rearrangement joins TRBV11-2 to TRBJ1-1; D uncertain. Trimming left V 5 bases short and J 7 bases short, with 14 bases between. There are 13 residues in the CDR3. Per germline, CDR1 SGHAT and CDR2 FQNNGV. The CDR3 sequence: CASSPSGGNEAFF. The DNA for the CDR3 is TGTGCCAGCAGCCCCTCCGGAGGGAATGAAGCTTTCTTT.

This chain links TRBV10-1 with TRBJ2-3; TRBD2 matches 8 bases. This CDR3 is 15 amino acids long. The V gene's germline CDR1 is WNHNN and CDR2 SYGVQD (reference sequence). Trimming at V came to 4 bases and at J to 0 bases, leaving 3 bases not matched to a gene. The CDR3 protein is CASSGSGTSTDTQYF. CDR3 sequence (DNA): TGCGCCAGCAGTGGTAGCGGGACGAGCACAGATACGCAGTATTTT.

This clone was observed a single time. The V and J genes are TRBV7-8 and TRBJ1-5, with D possibly matching TRBD1 (5 bases). The germline V gene has CDR1 SGHVS and CDR2 FQNEAQ. Trimming took off 5 bases at V and 7 bases at J, with 12 bases between the two ends. The CDR3 length is 13 residues. The CDR3 bases are TGTGCCAGCAGCACCAGGGTGGGACAGCCCCAGCATTTT. Residues: CASSTRVGQPQHF.

This sequence joins TRBV6-1 and TRBJ2-7, with unresolved D. This CDR3 has 14 amino acids. CDR1 and CDR2 (germline): MNHNS, SASEGT. V shed 6 bases and J shed 0 bases, with 12 bases lying between them. The DNA of the CDR3 is TGTGCCAGCAGGGCAAGTCTCGGCTCCTACGAGCAGTACTTC. It translates to CASRASLGSYEQYF.

The V gene is TRBV6-5, the J gene TRBJ1-1; D gene unclear. Germline CDR1 MNHEY, CDR2 SVGAGI. V lost 2 bases, J lost 0 bases, and 4 bases lay in between. CDR3 size: 13 residues. The CDR3 DNA follows: TGTGCCAGCAGTTACGAACTGAACACTGAAGCTTTCTTT. Protein product: CASSYELNTEAFF.

DNA for the CDR3: TGTGCCAGCAGCTTCAAGCTTGAGCAGTTCTTC. This translates into CASSFKLEQFF. The chain has TRBV7-2 and TRBJ2-1; D is ambiguous. The CDR3 length is 11 residues. Germline loops: CDR1 SGHTA, CDR2 FQGNSA. V lost 3 bases and J lost 9, with 6 bases in between.

This rearrangement joins TRBV4-1 to TRBJ2-3, with TRBD1 identical over 8 bases. The CDR3 consists of 18 residues. Trimming removed 3 bases from V and 3 bases from J; junction bases left unmatched: 14. From germline, CDR1 is MGHRA and CDR2 YSYEKL. The CDR3 DNA reads as TGCGCCAGCAGCCAGGAACACAGGGGGACCCGGGAGACAGATACGCAGTATTTT. It codes for CASSQEHRGTRETDTQYF.

This clone was picked up one time. In the same sample, other DNA sequences code for this CDR3. CDR3 amino acids: CASSPRQGTYEQYF. Written as DNA, the CDR3 is TGTGCCAGCTCACCACGGCAGGGGACCTACGAGCAGTACTTC. This chain connects TRBV18 to TRBJ2-7; D may be TRBD1 (6 bases). V lost 1 base and J lost 2, with 9 bases in between. The CDR3 contains 14 residues. Looked up from germline, CDR1 is KGHSH and CDR2 is LQKENI.

The V call is TRBV27, the J call TRBJ2-7; TRBD1 agrees at 7 bases. With 3 bases clipped from V and 7 bases from J, the junction kept 6 bases outside the gene matches. The CDR3 has 13 amino acids. The germline V gene has CDR1 MNHEY and CDR2 SMNVEV (reference sequence). Here the CDR3 reads CASSLTGLGEQYF. The DNA for the CDR3 is TGTGCCAGCAGTTTGACAGGGTTAGGGGAGCAGTACTTC.

This clone showed up many times. The J gene is TRBJ2-3, the V gene TRBV11-3, with TRBD2 identical over 8 bases. After removal of 4 bases from V and 5 bases from J, the junction contained 8 bases not matched to a gene. Germline V gene data show CDR1 as SGHNT and CDR2 as YENEEA. This CDR3 contains 15 residues. The CDR3 DNA is TGTGCCAGCAGCTCGGGGGGGACCGAGAAAGATACGCAGTATTTT. Translation: CASSSGGTEKDTQYF.

In this sample, this clone turned up once. The V and J genes are TRBV29-1 and TRBJ2-5; 10 nucleotides match TRBD1. CDR3 size: 15 residues. Unmatched junction bases numbered 12, after V lost 6 bases and J lost 5 bases. Germline loops: CDR1 SQVTM, CDR2 ANQGSEA. The CDR3: CSVAEGQGFGETQYF. For the CDR3, the DNA is TGCAGCGTCGCAGAGGGACAGGGGTTCGGTGAGACCCAGTACTTC.

V and J are TRBV28 and TRBJ2-7, with 7 bases matching TRBD2. The CDR3 has 13 residues. CDR1 and CDR2 (germline): MDHEN, SYDVKM. Trimming took 5 bases from V and 12 from J; bases not matched to a gene: 13. The DNA of the CDR3 is TGTGCCAGCAGTCTAACCCCTTGGCGGGAGAGGTACTTC. Residues: CASSLTPWRERYF.

The chain joins TRBV5-4 to TRBJ2-5; 9 nucleotides line up with TRBD1. Germline V gives CDR1 SGHNT, CDR2 YYREEE (reference sequence). This CDR3 contains 15 residues. The ends lost 4 bases at V and 4 bases at J; junction bases unmatched: 8. For the CDR3, the DNA is TGTGCCAGCAGCCGGGGACAGGGAGGCGTAGAGACCCAGTACTTC. Amino acid sequence: CASSRGQGGVETQYF.

This CDR3 reads CASSPAGRLNTEAFF. DNA for the CDR3: TGTGCCAGCAGCCCCGCAGGGAGGCTGAACACTGAAGCTTTCTTT. The chain employs TRBV28 and TRBJ1-1; tentative D call: TRBD1 (5 bases). The germline V gene has CDR1 MDHEN and CDR2 SYDVKM. V was pared by 6 bases and J by 0 bases, with 14 bases between. The CDR3 has 15 amino acids.

The gene calls are TRBV28 and TRBJ1-2, with D uncertain. The CDR3 is made up of 12 amino acids. Germline CDR1 reads MDHEN; CDR2 reads SYDVKM. V lost 5 bases and J lost 6, with 10 bases in between. The CDR3, as DNA: TGTGCCAGCAGTACCTCAGACAATGGCTACACCTTC. Protein sequence: CASSTSDNGYTF.

With respect to this clone: Other DNA sequences of this sample code for an identical CDR3. The chain links TRBV28 to TRBJ2-7, with TRBD2 as a possible D gene (6 bases). V dropped 7 bases and J dropped 2 bases, with 9 bases sitting between them. The germline V gene encodes CDR1 MDHEN and CDR2 SYDVKM. The CDR3 is 12 amino acids. The CDR3 loop reads CASNGRTYEQYF. CDR3 DNA: TGTGCCAGCAACGGGAGAACCTACGAGCAGTACTTC.

J is TRBJ2-5 and V is TRBV20-1; possibly TRBD1 for D (6 bases). The end of the DNA aligns better with TRBJ2-7, so the J call may be wrong. CDR3 size: 11 residues. From germline, CDR1 is DFQATT and CDR2 SNEGSKA (reference sequence). CDR3 sequence: CSATGGHEQYF. The CDR3 region has the DNA TGCAGTGCAACTGGGGGCCACGAGCAGTACTTC.

Notes on this clone: At the DNA level, this CDR3 is encoded by other sequences in the same sample as well. V gene TRBV20-1 combines with J gene TRBJ2-5; D is unclear. The germline V gene encodes CDR1 DFQATT and CDR2 SNEGSKA (reference sequence). V was cut by 0 bases and J by 4 bases, with 3 bases left in between. The CDR3 totals 11 residues. The CDR3 coding sequence is TGCAGTGCTAGAGATATAGAGACCCAGTACTTC. It codes for CSARDIETQYF.

This clone was detected a few times. The V gene is TRBV28, the J gene TRBJ1-2; D gene unclear. Germline CDR1 is MDHEN and CDR2 is SYDVKM. V lost 6 bases and J 1 base, leaving 3 bases between the germline ends. This CDR3 comprises 11 residues. The CDR3 nucleotides are TGTGCCAGCAGGGTTAACTATGGCTACACCTTC. Protein: CASRVNYGYTF.

The chain uses TRBV28 and TRBJ2-5; the D is unclear. The J call may not be correct, given that the DNA end is closer to TRBJ2-7. There are 11 residues in the CDR3. The germline V gene has CDR1 MDHEN and CDR2 SYDVKM. The CDR3 DNA reads TGTGCCAGCAGTTCCCCCCGCGAGCAGTACTTC. It encodes CASSSPREQYF.

J is TRBJ1-1 and V is TRBV5-1; 7 bases match TRBD1. The CDR3 contains 15 residues. In germline, CDR1 is SGHRS, CDR2 YFSETQ. The ends lost 2 bases at V and 6 bases at J; junction bases unmatched: 10. The CDR3 sequence is CASSLQGSRSAEAFF. As DNA, the CDR3 is TGCGCCAGCAGCTTACAGGGGAGTCGGTCAGCTGAAGCTTTCTTT.

The chain is built from TRBV16 and TRBJ2-7; 8 positions match TRBD1. CDR1 is KGHSY and CDR2 is FQNENV in the germline V gene. This CDR3 is built from 13 residues. Germline trimming cut 0 bases from V and 5 bases from J; bases unmatched to any gene: 0. The CDR3 loop is CASSQSGQDEQYF. CDR3 sequence (DNA): TGTGCCAGCAGCCAATCGGGACAGGACGAGCAGTACTTC.

This clone was counted once. V and J are TRBV2 and TRBJ2-2; a weak D match, TRBD2 (6 bases). In germline, CDR1 is SNHLY, CDR2 FYNNEI. Between the trimmed V and J ends, which lost 6 bases and 6 bases, there was a span of 14 bases. The CDR3 sequence is 14 residues long. This CDR3 is CASREGPWAGELFF. The DNA of the CDR3 is TGTGCCAGCAGGGAGGGACCATGGGCCGGGGAGCTGTTTTTT.

This sequence joins TRBV28 and TRBJ1-4; 8 nucleotides agree with TRBD1. V lost 4 bases, J lost 8 bases, and 9 bases stayed unmatched. This CDR3 spans 15 amino acids. The germline V gene has CDR1 MDHEN and CDR2 SYDVKM. Here the CDR3 DNA reads TGTGCCAGCAGTTCACCGACAGGGGTGTACGAAAAACTGTTTTTT. Protein sequence: CASSSPTGVYEKLFF.

The chain links TRBV19 to TRBJ2-7, with 8 nucleotides matching TRBD2. This CDR3 region has 14 residues. Germline V gene lookup returns CDR1 LNHDA and CDR2 SQIVND (reference sequence). J was trimmed by 3 bases and V by 6 bases; bases with no gene match: 7. CDR3 sequence (DNA): TGTGCCAGTAGCGGGGGGGGTCAGAACTACGAGCAGTACTTC. It codes for CASSGGGQNYEQYF.

The chain combines TRBV7-2 with TRBJ2-1; 9 nucleotides match TRBD1. CDR1 SGHTA and CDR2 FQGNSA come from the germline V gene. With 4 bases clipped from V and 1 base from J, the junction kept 8 bases outside the gene matches. CDR3 size: 17 residues. The CDR3 region is CASSSTGGEGSYNEQFF. Written as DNA, the CDR3 is TGTGCCAGCAGCTCGACAGGGGGTGAAGGGTCCTACAATGAGCAGTTCTTC. The full variable domain, completed using reference TRBV7-2 and TRBJ2-1, is GAGVSQSPSNKVTEKGKDVELRCDPISGHTALYWYRQSLGQGLEFLIYFQGNSAPDKSGLPSDRFSAERTGGSVSTLTIQRTQQEDSAVYLCASSSTGGEGSYNEQFFGPGTRLTVL.

The V and J genes are TRBV6-5 and TRBJ2-5; TRBD2 aligns across 7 bases. Looked up from germline, CDR1 is MNHEY and CDR2 is SVGAGI. V was pared by 2 bases and J by 5 bases, with 5 bases of the junction left unmatched. The CDR3 sequence is 14 residues long. The CDR3 coding sequence is TGTGCCAGCAGTTACCCGGGGGGAGGGGAGACCCAGTACTTC. Protein: CASSYPGGGETQYF.

This clone was counted a few times. The chain couples TRBV19 to TRBJ2-1, with TRBD2 matching 8 bases. The CDR3 is 14 amino acids. Trimming removed 1 base from V and 7 bases from J; junction bases left unmatched: 3. The V gene's germline CDR1 is LNHDA and CDR2 SQIVND (reference sequence). The DNA for the CDR3 is TGTGCCAGTAGTATAGCGGGAGGGCCGAATGAGCAGTTCTTC. Protein product: CASSIAGGPNEQFF.